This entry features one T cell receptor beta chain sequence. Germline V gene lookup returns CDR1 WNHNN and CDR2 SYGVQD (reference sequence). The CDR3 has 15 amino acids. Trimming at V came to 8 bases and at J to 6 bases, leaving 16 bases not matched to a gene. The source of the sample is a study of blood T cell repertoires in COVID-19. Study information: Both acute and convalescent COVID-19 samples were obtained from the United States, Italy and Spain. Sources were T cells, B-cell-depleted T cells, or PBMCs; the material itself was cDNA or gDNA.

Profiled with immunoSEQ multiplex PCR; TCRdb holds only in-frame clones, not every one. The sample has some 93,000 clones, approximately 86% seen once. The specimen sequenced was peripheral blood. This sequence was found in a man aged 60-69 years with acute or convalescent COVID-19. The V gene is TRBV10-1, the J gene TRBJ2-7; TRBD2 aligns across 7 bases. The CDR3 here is CASPAWREHCCEQYF. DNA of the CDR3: TGCGCCAGCCCAGCCTGGCGGGAGCATTGTTGCGAGCAGTACTTC.